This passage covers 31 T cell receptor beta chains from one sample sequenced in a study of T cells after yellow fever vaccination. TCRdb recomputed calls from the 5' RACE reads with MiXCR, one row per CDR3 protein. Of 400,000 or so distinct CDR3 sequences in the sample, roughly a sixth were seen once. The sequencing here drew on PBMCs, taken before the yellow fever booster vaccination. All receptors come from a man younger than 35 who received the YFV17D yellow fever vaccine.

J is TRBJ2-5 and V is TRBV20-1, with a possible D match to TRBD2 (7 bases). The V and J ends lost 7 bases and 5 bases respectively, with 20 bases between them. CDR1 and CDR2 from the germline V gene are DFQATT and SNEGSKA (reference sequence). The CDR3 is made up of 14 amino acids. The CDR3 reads CSGTVLGGRETQYF. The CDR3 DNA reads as TGCAGTGGGACAGTTCTGGGGGGGCGGGAGACCCAGTACTTC.

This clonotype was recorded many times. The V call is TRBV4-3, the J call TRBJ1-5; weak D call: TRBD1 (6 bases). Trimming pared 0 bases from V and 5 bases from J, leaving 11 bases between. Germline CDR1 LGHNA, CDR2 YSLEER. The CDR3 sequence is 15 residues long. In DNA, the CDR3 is TGCGCCAGCAGCCAAGATCAGGGGCGGTATCAGCCCCAGCATTTT. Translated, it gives CASSQDQGRYQPQHF.

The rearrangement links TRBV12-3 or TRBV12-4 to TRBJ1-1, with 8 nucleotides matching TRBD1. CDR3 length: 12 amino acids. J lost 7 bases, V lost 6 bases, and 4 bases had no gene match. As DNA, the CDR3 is TGTGCCAGCAGCCGGACAGGGTATGAAGCTTTCTTT. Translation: CASSRTGYEAFF.

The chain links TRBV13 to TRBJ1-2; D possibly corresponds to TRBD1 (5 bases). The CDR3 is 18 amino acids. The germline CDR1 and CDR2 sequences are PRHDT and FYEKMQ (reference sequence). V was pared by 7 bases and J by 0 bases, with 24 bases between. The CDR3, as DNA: TGTGCCAGCACCTCGTCCGGGGCCGCGTTGGTAGCTAACTATGGCTACACCTTC. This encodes CASTSSGAALVANYGYTF.

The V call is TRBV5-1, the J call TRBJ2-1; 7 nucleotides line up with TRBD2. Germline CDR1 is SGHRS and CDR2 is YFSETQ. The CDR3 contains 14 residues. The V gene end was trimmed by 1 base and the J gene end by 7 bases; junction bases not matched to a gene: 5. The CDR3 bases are TGCGCCAGCAGCTTGTCTAGCGGCCCGAATGAGCAGTTCTTC. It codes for CASSLSSGPNEQFF.

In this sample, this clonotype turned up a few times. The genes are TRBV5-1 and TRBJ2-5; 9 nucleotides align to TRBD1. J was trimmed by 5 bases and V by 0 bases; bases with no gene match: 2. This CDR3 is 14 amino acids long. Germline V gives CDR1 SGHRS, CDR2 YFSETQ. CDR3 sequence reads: CASSLGDRVETQYF. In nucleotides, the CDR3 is TGCGCCAGCAGCTTGGGGGACAGGGTGGAGACCCAGTACTTC.

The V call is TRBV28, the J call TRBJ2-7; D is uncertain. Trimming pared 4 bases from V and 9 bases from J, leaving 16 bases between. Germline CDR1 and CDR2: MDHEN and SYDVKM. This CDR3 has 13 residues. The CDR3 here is CASSSPNSWGQYV. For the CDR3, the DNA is TGTGCCAGCAGTTCCCCGAACAGTTGGGGGCAGTACGTC.

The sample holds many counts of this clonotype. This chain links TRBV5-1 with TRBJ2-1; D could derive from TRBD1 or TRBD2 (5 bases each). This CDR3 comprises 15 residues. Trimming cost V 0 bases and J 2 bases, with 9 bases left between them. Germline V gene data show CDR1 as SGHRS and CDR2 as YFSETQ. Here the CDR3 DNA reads TGCGCCAGCAGCTTGGTAGGGGACCCCTACAATGAGCAGTTCTTC. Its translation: CASSLVGDPYNEQFF.

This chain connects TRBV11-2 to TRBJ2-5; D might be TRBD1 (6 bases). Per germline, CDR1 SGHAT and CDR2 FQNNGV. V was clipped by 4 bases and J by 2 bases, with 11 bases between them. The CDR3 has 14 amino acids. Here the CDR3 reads CASSSRTDQETQYF. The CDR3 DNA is TGTGCCAGCAGCTCCCGGACAGATCAAGAGACCCAGTACTTC.

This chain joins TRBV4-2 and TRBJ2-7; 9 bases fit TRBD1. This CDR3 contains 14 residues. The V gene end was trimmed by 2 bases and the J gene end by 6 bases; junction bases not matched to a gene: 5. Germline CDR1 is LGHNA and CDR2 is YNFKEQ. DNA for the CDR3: TGTGCCAGCAGCCAACCACAGGGGGCGGGCGAGCAGTACTTC. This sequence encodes CASSQPQGAGEQYF.

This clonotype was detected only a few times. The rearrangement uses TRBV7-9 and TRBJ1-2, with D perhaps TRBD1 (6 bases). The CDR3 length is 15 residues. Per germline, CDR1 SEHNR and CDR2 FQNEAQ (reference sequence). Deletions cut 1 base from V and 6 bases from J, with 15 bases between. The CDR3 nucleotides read TGTGCCAGCAGCTTAGAGCGGACAGATGGAAATGGCTACACCTTC. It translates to CASSLERTDGNGYTF.

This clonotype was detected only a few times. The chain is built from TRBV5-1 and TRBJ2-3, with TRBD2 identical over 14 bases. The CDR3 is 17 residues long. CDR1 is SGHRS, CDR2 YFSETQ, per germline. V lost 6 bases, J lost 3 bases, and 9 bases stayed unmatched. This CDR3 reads CASMGLAGDTKTDTQYF. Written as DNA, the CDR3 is TGCGCCAGCATGGGACTAGCGGGAGACACAAAAACAGATACGCAGTATTTT. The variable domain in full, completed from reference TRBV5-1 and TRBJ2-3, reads KAGVTQTPRYLIKTRGQQVTLSCSPISGHRSVSWYQQTPGQGLQFLFEYFSETQRNKGNFPGRFSGRQFSNSRSEMNVSTLELGDSALYLCASMGLAGDTKTDTQYFGPGTRLTVL.

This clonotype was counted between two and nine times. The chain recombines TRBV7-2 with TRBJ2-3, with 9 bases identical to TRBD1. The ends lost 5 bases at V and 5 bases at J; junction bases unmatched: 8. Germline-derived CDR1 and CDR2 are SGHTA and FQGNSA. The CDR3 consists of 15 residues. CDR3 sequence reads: CASSPTGTGRDTQYF. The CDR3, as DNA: TGTGCCAGCAGCCCCACCGGGACAGGGAGAGATACGCAGTATTTT.

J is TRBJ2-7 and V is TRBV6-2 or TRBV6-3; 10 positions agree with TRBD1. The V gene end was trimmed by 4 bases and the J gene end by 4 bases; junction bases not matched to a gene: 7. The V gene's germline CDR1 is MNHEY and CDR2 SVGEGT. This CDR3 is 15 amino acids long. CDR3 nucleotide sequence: TGTGCCAGCAGTTCGGGACAGGGGAGTAGGTACGAGCAGTACGTC. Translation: CASSSGQGSRYEQYV.

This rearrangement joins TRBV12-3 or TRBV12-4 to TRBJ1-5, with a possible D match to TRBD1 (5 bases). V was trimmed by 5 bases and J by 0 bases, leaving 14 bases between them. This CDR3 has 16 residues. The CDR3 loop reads CASSLLGPYSNQPQHF. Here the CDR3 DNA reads TGTGCCAGCAGTCTCCTGGGGCCTTATAGCAATCAGCCCCAGCATTTT.

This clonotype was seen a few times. CDR3 coding DNA: TGCGCCAGCAGTCGGGACGGGACAGTGAACACTGAAGCTTTCTTT. It codes for CASSRDGTVNTEAFF. The rearrangement links TRBV5-1 to TRBJ1-1; 7 nucleotides agree with TRBD1. With 5 bases clipped from V and 0 bases from J, the junction kept 7 bases outside the gene matches. CDR3 length: 15 residues. Germline assignment: CDR1 SGHRS and CDR2 YFSETQ.

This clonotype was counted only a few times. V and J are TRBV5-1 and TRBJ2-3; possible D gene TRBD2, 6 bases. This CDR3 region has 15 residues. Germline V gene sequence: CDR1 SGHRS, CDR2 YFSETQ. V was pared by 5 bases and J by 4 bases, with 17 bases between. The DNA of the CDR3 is TGCGCCAGCAGTCGGACTACAATGTCGGCAGATACGCAGTATTTT. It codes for CASSRTTMSADTQYF. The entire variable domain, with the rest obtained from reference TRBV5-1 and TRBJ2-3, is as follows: KAGVTQTPRYLIKTRGQQVTLSCSPISGHRSVSWYQQTPGQGLQFLFEYFSETQRNKGNFPGRFSGRQFSNSRSEMNVSTLELGDSALYLCASSRTTMSADTQYFGPGTRLTVL.

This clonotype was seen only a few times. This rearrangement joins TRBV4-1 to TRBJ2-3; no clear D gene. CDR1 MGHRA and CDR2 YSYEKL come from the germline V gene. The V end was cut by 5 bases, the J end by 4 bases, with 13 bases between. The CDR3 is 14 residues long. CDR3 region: CASSAPGGPDTQYF. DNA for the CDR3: TGCGCCAGCAGCGCCCCGGGTGGTCCAGATACGCAGTATTTT.

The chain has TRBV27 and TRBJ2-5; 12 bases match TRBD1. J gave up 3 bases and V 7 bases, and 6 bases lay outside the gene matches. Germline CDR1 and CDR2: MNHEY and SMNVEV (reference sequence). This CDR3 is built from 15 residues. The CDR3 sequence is CASTSGTGGEETQYF. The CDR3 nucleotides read TGTGCCAGCACCTCCGGGACAGGGGGCGAAGAGACCCAGTACTTC.

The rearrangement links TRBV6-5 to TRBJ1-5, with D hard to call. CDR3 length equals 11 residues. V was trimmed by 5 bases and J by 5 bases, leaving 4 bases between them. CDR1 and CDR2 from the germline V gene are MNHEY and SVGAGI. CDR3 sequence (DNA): TGTGCCAGCAGTGCGCATCAGCCCCAGCATTTT. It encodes CASSAHQPQHF.

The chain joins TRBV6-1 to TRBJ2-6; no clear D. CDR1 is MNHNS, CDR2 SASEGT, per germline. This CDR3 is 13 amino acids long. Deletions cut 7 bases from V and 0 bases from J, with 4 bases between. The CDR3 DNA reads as TGTGCCAGCATGAGCTCTGGGGCCAACGTCCTGACTTTC. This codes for CASMSSGANVLTF.

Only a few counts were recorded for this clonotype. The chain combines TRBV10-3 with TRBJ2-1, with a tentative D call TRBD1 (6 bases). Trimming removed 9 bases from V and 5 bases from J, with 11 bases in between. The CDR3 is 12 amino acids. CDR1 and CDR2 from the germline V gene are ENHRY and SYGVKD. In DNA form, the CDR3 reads TGTGCCATTGCCGGGACAAACAATGAGCAGTTCTTC. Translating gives CAIAGTNNEQFF.

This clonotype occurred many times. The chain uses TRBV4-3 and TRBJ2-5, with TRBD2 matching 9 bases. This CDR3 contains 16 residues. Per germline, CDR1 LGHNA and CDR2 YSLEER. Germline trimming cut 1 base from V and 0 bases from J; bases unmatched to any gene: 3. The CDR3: CASSQVLAGNQETQYF. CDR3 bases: TGCGCCAGCAGCCAAGTTCTAGCGGGGAACCAAGAGACCCAGTACTTC.

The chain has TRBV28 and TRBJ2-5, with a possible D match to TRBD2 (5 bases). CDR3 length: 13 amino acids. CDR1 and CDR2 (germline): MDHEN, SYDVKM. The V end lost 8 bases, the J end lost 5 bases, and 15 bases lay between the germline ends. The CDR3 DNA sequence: TGTGCCAGCTGCCCAACGGGGATGGAGACCCAGTACTTC. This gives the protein CASCPTGMETQYF.

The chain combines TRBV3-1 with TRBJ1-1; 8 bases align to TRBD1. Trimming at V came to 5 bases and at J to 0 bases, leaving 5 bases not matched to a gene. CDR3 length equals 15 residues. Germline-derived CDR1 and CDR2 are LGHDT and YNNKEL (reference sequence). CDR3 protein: CASSWTGTLNTEAFF. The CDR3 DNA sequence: TGTGCCAGCAGCTGGACAGGGACCCTGAACACTGAAGCTTTCTTT.

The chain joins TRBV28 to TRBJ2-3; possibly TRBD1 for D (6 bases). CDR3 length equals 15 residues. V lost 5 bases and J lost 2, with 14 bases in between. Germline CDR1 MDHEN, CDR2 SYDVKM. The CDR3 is CASSPLDSLTDTQYF. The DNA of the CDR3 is TGTGCCAGCAGTCCGTTGGACAGTCTCACAGATACGCAGTATTTT.

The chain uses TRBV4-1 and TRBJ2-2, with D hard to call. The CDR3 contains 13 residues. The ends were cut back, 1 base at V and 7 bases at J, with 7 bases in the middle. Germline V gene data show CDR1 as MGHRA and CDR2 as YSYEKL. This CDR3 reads CASSQVLSGELFF. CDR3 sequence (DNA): TGCGCCAGCAGCCAAGTTCTCAGCGGGGAGCTGTTTTTT.

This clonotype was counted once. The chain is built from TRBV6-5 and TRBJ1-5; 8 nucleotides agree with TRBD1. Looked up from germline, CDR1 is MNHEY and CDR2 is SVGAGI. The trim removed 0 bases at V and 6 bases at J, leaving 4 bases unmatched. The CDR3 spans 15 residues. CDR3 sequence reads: CASSYSTTGGQPQHF. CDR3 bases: TGTGCCAGCAGTTACTCCACAACAGGGGGTCAGCCCCAGCATTTT.

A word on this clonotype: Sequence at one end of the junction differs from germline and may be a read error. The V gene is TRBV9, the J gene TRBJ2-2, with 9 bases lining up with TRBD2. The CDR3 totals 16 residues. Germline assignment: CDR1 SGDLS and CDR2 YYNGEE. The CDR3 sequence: CPSSVEAGGNTGELFF. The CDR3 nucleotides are TGTCCCAGCAGCGTAGAAGCGGGAGGAAACACCGGGGAGCTGTTTTTT. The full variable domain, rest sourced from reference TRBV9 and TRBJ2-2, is DSGVTQTPKHLITATGQRVTLRCSPRSGDLSVYWYQQSLDQGLQFLIQYYNGEERAKGNILERFSAQQFPDLHSELNLSSLELGDSALYFCPSSVEAGGNTGELFFGEGSRLTVL.

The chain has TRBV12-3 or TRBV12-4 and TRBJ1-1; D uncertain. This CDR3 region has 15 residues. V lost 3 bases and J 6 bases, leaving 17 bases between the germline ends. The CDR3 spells CASSLSGRLFAEAFF. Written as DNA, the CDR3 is TGTGCCAGCAGTTTGTCGGGAAGGCTCTTCGCTGAAGCTTTCTTT.

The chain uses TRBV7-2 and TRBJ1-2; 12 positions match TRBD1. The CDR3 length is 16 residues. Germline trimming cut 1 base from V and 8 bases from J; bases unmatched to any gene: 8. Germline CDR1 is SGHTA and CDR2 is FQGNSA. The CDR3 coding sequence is TGTGCCAGCAGCTTAGTGCCCGGGACAGGGGGCTTCGGCTACACCTTC. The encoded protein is CASSLVPGTGGFGYTF.